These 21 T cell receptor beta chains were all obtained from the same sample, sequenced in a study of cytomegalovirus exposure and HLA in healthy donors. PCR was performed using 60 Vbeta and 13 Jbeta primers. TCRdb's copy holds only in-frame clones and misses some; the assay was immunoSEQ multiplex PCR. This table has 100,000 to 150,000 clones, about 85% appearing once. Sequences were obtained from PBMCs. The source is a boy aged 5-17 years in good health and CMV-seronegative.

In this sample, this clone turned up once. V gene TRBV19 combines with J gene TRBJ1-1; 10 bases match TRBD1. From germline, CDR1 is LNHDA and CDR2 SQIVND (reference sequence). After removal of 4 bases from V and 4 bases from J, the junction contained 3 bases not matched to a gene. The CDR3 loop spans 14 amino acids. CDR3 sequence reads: CASSTWTGGTEAFF. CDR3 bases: TGTGCCAGTAGTACGTGGACAGGGGGCACTGAAGCTTTCTTT.

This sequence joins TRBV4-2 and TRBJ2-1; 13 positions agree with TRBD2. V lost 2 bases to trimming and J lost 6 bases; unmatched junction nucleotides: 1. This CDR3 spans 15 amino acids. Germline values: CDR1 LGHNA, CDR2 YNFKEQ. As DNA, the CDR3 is TGTGCCAGCAGCCAAACTAGCGGGGGGGCCAATGAGCAGTTCTTC. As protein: CASSQTSGGANEQFF.

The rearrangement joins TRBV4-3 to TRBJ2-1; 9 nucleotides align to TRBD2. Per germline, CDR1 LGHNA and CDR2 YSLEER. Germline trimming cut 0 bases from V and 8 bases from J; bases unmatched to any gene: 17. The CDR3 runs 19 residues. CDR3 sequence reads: CASSQEDFDGSGSIDEQFF. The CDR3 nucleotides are TGCGCCAGCAGCCAAGAAGACTTCGACGGTAGCGGGAGTATTGATGAGCAGTTCTTC.

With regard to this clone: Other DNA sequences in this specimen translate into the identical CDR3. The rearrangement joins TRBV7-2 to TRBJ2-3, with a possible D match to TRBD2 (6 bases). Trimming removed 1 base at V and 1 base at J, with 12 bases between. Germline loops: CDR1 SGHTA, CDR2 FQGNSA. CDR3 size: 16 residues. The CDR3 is CASSLVGGGGTDTQYF. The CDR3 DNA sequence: TGTGCCAGCAGCTTAGTGGGGGGTGGTGGCACAGATACGCAGTATTTT.

The DNA of the CDR3 is TGCGCCAGCAGCCACGCCGGAGGGGGGGGTGGCTACACCTTC. Amino acid sequence: CASSHAGGGGGYTF. The chain combines TRBV4-3 with TRBJ1-2; tentatively, D is TRBD1 (6 bases). The CDR3 spans 14 residues. The ends were cut back, 3 bases at V and 7 bases at J, with 15 bases in the middle. Per the germline V gene, CDR1 is LGHNA and CDR2 is YSLEER.

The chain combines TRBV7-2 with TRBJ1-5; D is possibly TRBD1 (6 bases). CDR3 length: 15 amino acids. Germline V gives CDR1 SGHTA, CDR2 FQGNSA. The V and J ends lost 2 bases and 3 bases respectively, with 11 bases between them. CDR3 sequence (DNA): TGTGCCAGCAGCTTATTCGGACAGAACAATCAGCCCCAGCATTTT. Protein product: CASSLFGQNNQPQHF.

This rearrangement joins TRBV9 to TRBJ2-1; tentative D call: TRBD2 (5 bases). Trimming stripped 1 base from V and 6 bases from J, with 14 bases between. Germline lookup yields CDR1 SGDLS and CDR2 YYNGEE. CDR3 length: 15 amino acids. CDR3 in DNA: TGTGCCAGCAGCGTATGGGGAGAGGGAAGCAATGAGCAGTTCTTC. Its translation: CASSVWGEGSNEQFF.

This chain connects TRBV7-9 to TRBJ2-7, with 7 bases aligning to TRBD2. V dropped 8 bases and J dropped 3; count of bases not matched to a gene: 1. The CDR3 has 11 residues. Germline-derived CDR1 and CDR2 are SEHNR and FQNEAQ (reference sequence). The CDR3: CASGGGYEQYF. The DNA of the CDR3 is TGTGCCAGCGGGGGGGGCTACGAGCAGTACTTC.

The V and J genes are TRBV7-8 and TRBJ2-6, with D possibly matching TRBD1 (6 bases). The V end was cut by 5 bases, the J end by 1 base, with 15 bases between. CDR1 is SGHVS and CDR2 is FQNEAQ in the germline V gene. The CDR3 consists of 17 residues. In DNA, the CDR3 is TGTGCCAGCAGCCCTCGGACAGTTCTATCTGGGGCCAACGTCCTGACTTTC. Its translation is CASSPRTVLSGANVLTF.

The CDR3 DNA follows: TGTGCCAGCAGCTCGTACGGTTTCTTCGAGCAGTTCTTC. It codes for CASSSYGFFEQFF. V and J are TRBV5-8 and TRBJ2-1; D call uncertain. The CDR3 loop spans 13 amino acids. Germline CDR1 reads SGHTS; CDR2 reads YDEGEE. The ends were cut back, 3 bases at V and 10 bases at J, with 14 bases in the middle.

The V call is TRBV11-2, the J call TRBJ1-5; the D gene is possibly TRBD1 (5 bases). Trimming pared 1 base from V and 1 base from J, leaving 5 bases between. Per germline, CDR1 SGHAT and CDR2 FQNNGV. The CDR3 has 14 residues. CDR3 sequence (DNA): TGTGCCAGCAGCTTAGGGGGCAGCAATCAGCCCCAGCATTTT. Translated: CASSLGGSNQPQHF.

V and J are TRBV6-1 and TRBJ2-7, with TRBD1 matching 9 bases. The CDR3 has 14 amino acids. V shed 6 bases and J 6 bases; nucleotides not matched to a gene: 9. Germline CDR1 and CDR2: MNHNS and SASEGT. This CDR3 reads CASRVTGGESEQYF. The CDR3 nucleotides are TGTGCCAGCAGAGTGACAGGGGGGGAGTCCGAGCAGTACTTC.

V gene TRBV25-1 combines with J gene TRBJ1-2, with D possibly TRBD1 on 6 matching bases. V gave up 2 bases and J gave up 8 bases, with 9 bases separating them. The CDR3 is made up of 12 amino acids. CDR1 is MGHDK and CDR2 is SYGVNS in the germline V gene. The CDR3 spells CASSEGGLGYTF. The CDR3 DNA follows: TGTGCCAGCAGTGAAGGGGGCTTAGGCTACACCTTC.

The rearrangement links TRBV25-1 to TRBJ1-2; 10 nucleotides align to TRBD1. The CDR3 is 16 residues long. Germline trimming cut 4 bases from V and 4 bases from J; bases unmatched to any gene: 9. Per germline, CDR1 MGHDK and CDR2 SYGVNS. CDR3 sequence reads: CASSAPGTGVGYGYTF. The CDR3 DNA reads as TGTGCCAGCAGTGCCCCCGGGACAGGGGTAGGCTATGGCTACACCTTC.

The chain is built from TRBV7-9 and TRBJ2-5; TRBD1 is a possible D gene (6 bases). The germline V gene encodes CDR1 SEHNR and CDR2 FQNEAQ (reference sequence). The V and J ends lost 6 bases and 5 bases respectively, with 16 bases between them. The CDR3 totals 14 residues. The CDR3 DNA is TGTGCCAGCAGTTGGGACACGGTGGCTGAGACCCAGTACTTC. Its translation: CASSWDTVAETQYF.

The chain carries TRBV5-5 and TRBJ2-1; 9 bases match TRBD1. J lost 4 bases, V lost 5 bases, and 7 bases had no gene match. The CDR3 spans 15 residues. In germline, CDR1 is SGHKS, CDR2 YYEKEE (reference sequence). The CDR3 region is CASSSTGQGYNEQFF. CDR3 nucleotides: TGTGCCAGCAGTTCGACGGGACAGGGATACAATGAGCAGTTCTTC. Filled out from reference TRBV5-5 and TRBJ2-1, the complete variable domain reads DAGVTQSPTHLIKTRGQQVTLRCSPISGHKSVSWYQQVLGQGPQFIFQYYEKEERGRGNFPDRFSARQFPNYSSELNVNALLLGDSALYLCASSSTGQGYNEQFFGPGTRLTVL.

CDR3 amino acids: CASSGGTSGYNEQFF. The DNA for the CDR3 is TGTGCCAGCAGCGGAGGGACTAGCGGTTACAATGAGCAGTTCTTC. The chain uses TRBV9 and TRBJ2-1; 11 bases align to TRBD2. Germline V CDR1 and CDR2: SGDLS, YYNGEE. V shed 3 bases and J 4 bases; nucleotides not matched to a gene: 3. This CDR3 comprises 15 residues. The full variable domain, its missing parts supplied by reference TRBV9 and TRBJ2-1, is DSGVTQTPKHLITATGQRVTLRCSPRSGDLSVYWYQQSLDQGLQFLIQYYNGEERAKGNILERFSAQQFPDLHSELNLSSLELGDSALYFCASSGGTSGYNEQFFGPGTRLTVL.

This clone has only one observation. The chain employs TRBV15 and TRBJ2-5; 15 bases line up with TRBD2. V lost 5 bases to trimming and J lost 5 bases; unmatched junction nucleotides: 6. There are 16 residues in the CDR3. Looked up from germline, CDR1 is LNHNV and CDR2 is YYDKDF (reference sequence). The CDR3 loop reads CATSGGTSGGPETQYF. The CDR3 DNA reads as TGTGCCACCAGCGGGGGGACTAGCGGGGGGCCGGAGACCCAGTACTTC.

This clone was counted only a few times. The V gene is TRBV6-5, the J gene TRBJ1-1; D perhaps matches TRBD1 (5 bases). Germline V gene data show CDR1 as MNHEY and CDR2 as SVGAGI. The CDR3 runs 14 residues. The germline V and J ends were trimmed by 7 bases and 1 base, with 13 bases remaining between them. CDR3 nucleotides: TGTGCCAGCACCCCGGGAGGGGAGAACACTGAAGCTTTCTTT. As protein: CASTPGGENTEAFF.

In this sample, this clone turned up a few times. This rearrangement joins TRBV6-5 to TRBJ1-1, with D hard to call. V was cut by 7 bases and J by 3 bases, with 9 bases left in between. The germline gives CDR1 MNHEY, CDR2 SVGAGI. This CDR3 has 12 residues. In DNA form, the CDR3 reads TGTGCCAGCATCAGATCTGACACTGAAGCTTTCTTT. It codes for CASIRSDTEAFF.

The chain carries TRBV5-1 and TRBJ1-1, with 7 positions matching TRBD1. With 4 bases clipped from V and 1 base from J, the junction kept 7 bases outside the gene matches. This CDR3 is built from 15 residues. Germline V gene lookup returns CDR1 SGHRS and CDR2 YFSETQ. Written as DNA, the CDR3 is TGCGCCAGCAGCCGACAGACAGGGACGAACACTGAAGCTTTCTTT. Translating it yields CASSRQTGTNTEAFF.